Listed here are 17 T cell receptor beta chains from one sample, sequenced in a study of blood T cells in healthy people across ages. Then a second PCR, running about 6 to 11 cycles, was carried out with a sample-barcoded 5' primer and a J-beta primer mix. TCRdb independently ran MiXCR on the 5' RACE reads; one entry per CDR3 protein. The sample has about 1.4 million distinct CDR3 sequences; approximately 59% are singletons. The specimen sequenced was blood. The receptors shown here come from a man aged 18 to 29 in good health.

The rearrangement uses TRBV7-2 and TRBJ2-2; unclear D gene. The V gene lost 2 bases and the J gene lost 1 base, with 8 bases spanning the gap. The germline V gene has CDR1 SGHTA and CDR2 FQGNSA. The CDR3 extends over 15 amino acids. This chain's CDR3 is CASSLYPGNTGELFF. CDR3 bases: TGTGCCAGCAGCTTATATCCAGGGAACACCGGGGAGCTGTTTTTT.

This chain links TRBV4-1 with TRBJ2-5, with 8 bases matching TRBD2. Germline assignment: CDR1 MGHRA and CDR2 YSYEKL. The CDR3 spans 14 residues. With 4 bases clipped from V and 5 bases from J, the junction kept 6 bases outside the gene matches. The CDR3: CASSLGLAFETQYF. CDR3 DNA: TGCGCCAGCAGCCTCGGACTAGCATTCGAGACCCAGTACTTC.

This chain uses TRBV9 with TRBJ1-1; D is unresolved. Germline-derived CDR1 and CDR2 are SGDLS and YYNGEE. V was clipped by 2 bases and J by 1 base, with 9 bases between them. The CDR3 spans 14 residues. The CDR3 loop is CASSVQRTNTEAFF. In DNA, the CDR3 is TGTGCCAGCAGCGTCCAACGGACGAACACTGAAGCTTTCTTT.

The gene calls are TRBV28 and TRBJ2-5, with 9 bases identical to TRBD2. V shed 2 bases and J 11 bases; nucleotides not matched to a gene: 6. CDR3 length equals 13 residues. CDR1 MDHEN and CDR2 SYDVKM come from the germline V gene. The CDR3 nucleotides are TGTGCCAGCAGTTTAATCTATAGCGGGAGTCAGTACTTC. Encoded protein: CASSLIYSGSQYF.

The chain carries TRBV6-5 and TRBJ2-5; 8 nucleotides align to TRBD2. CDR3 length equals 15 residues. V dropped 5 bases and J dropped 7; count of bases not matched to a gene: 12. From germline, CDR1 is MNHEY and CDR2 SVGAGI. Here the CDR3 DNA reads TGTGCCAGCAGTGAATTCGGGGGGGATGGTGGGACCCAGTACTTC. Translation gives CASSEFGGDGGTQYF.

This chain joins TRBV7-9 and TRBJ2-7; 10 bases are shared with TRBD1. V dropped 4 bases and J dropped 4; count of bases not matched to a gene: 16. Germline V gives CDR1 SEHNR, CDR2 FQNEAQ (reference sequence). There are 18 residues in the CDR3. In nucleotides, the CDR3 is TGTGCCAGCAGCTCCTATCCCGGGACAGGGGAGTCTGATTACGAGCAGTACTTC. Amino acids: CASSSYPGTGESDYEQYF.

J is TRBJ1-1 and V is TRBV5-1, with D possibly being TRBD1 (5 bases). CDR3 size: 13 residues. The V end was cut by 7 bases, the J end by 3 bases, with 13 bases between. Germline CDR1 and CDR2: SGHRS and YFSETQ. CDR3 nucleotides: TGCGCCAGCGGTCCGACCAGGGACACTGAAGCTTTCTTT. This translates into CASGPTRDTEAFF.

There are a few counts of this clonotype. V gene TRBV24-1 combines with J gene TRBJ2-4; TRBD1 aligns across 8 bases. With the DNA end fitting TRBJ2-7 better, the J assignment may be wrong. Per germline, CDR1 KGHDR and CDR2 SFDVKD. The CDR3 is 16 amino acids. The CDR3 DNA is TGTGCCACCAACGGGACAGGCTGGATATTTCGGGGCGAGCAGTACTTC. Translating it yields CATNGTGWIFRGEQYF.

The chain has TRBV18 and TRBJ1-6; D is possibly TRBD1 (5 bases). This CDR3 contains 15 residues. Germline-derived CDR1 and CDR2 are KGHSH and LQKENI. V was trimmed by 4 bases and J by 7 bases, leaving 14 bases between them. The CDR3 DNA sequence: TGTGCCAGCTCACACCCCGGGACTTTGAATTCACCCCTCCACTTT. Its translation: CASSHPGTLNSPLHF.

V usage is TRBV20-1 and J usage is TRBJ2-7; tentatively, D is TRBD1 or TRBD2 (5 bases each). The CDR3 loop spans 11 amino acids. The germline gives CDR1 DFQATT, CDR2 SNEGSKA (reference sequence). Deletions cut 8 bases from V and 2 bases from J, with 10 bases between. CDR3 sequence (DNA): TGCAGTACTGGGGACGCCTACGAGCAGTACTTC. This sequence encodes CSTGDAYEQYF.

This clonotype was seen only a few times. J is TRBJ2-7 and V is TRBV7-9, with D possibly being TRBD1 (6 bases). V lost 5 bases and J 5 bases, leaving 13 bases between the germline ends. The CDR3 has 13 residues. Germline assignment: CDR1 SEHNR and CDR2 FQNEAQ (reference sequence). The CDR3 spells CASSPEDSHEQYF. CDR3 DNA sequence: TGTGCCAGCAGCCCCGAGGACAGCCACGAGCAGTACTTC.

The V and J genes are TRBV3-1 and TRBJ2-5; D unresolved. The J call is doubtful: the DNA matches TRBJ2-1 better. Germline lookup yields CDR1 LGHDT and CDR2 YNNKEL (reference sequence). This CDR3 comprises 13 residues. Here the CDR3 DNA reads TGTGCCAGCAGCCAAGAGAACGGAATAGATCAGTTCTTC. This sequence encodes CASSQENGIDQFF.

The rearrangement uses TRBV29-1 and TRBJ2-7; maybe TRBD1 (6 bases). The V and J ends lost 5 bases and 0 bases respectively, with 17 bases between them. The CDR3 contains 15 residues. Germline V CDR1 and CDR2: SQVTM, ANQGSEA. DNA for the CDR3: TGCAGCGTTCATCTCCGGGACAAGAGCTCCTACGAGCAGTACTTC. Residues: CSVHLRDKSSYEQYF.

The chain joins TRBV20-1 to TRBJ2-7, with 7 bases identical to TRBD1. With 4 bases clipped from V and 6 bases from J, the junction kept 9 bases outside the gene matches. The CDR3 length is 13 residues. CDR1 is DFQATT, CDR2 SNEGSKA, per germline (reference sequence). CDR3 region: CSATTGVVGEQYF. The CDR3, as DNA: TGCAGTGCTACTACAGGGGTGGTAGGCGAGCAGTACTTC.

This clonotype has only a few counts. This chain connects TRBV20-1 to TRBJ2-7; no clear D gene. The CDR3 contains 10 residues. Germline V CDR1 and CDR2: DFQATT, SNEGSKA (reference sequence). V was clipped by 6 bases and J by 7 bases, with 10 bases between them. DNA for the CDR3: TGCAGTGCGAATAGCAGGGAGCAGTACTTC. Translation gives CSANSREQYF.

This chain links TRBV14 with TRBJ2-5, with D hard to call. The CDR3 is 12 amino acids. Trimming removed 1 base from V and 11 bases from J, with 11 bases in between. CDR1 SGHDN and CDR2 FVKESK come from the germline V gene. The CDR3 sequence is CASSQGWDRQYF. CDR3 sequence (DNA): TGTGCCAGCAGCCAAGGGTGGGATAGGCAGTACTTC.

The chain links TRBV9 to TRBJ2-3, with 8 positions matching TRBD1. The CDR3 consists of 14 residues. Unmatched junction bases numbered 3, after V lost 2 bases and J lost 4 bases. CDR1 and CDR2 from the germline V gene are SGDLS and YYNGEE. CDR3 bases: TGTGCCAGCAGCGTGCAGGGACAGGCAGATACGCAGTATTTT. Translating it yields CASSVQGQADTQYF.